This T cell receptor (beta chain) came from a study of cytomegalovirus exposure and HLA in healthy donors. Study-wide context: In a previous analysis, some 120 million unique TCR beta sequences were found from 150 million to 200 million T cells. Out of 398 genotyped donors, about 76% belonged to the Caucasian-associated ancestry cluster.

Germline CDR1 and CDR2: LNHDA and SQIVND (reference sequence). The CDR3 runs 14 residues. Trimming stripped 6 bases from V and 4 bases from J, with 15 bases between. Points from the study as a whole: The study labeled roughly 160 TCR beta chains cytomegalovirus-associated. TCR association rates varied by HLA locus in a later analysis, with DRB1 highest and HLA-C lowest.

The PCR made use of 60 Vbeta and 13 Jbeta primers. Measured with immunoSEQ multiplex PCR; TCRdb has only the in-frame clones, and not every one. Here the sample spans about 120,000 clones, over 70% being singletons. In regard to this clone: The antigen is undetermined.

The chain links TRBV19 to TRBJ1-2; a weak D match, TRBD1 (6 bases). This sequence was found in a female donor in good health and CMV-seropositive. Input material: PBMCs. CDR3: CASSPDRWAYGYTF. In DNA form, the CDR3 reads TGTGCCAGTAGCCCCGACAGGTGGGCCTATGGCTACACCTTC.